This T cell receptor beta chain was identified in a study of CD8+ T cells in alopecia areata. Study-wide points: Patients shared TCRs less clearly than mice did, possibly for HLA-related reasons. Normal scalp showed lower clonality than lesional scalp, especially alopecia totalis/universalis.

cDNA serving as the sequencing template came from extracted, reverse transcribed RNA. The table came from immunoSEQ multiplex PCR; TCRdb's copy has only in-frame clones and leaves some out. The sample includes some 180,000 clones, around three fifths of them seen just once. Germline V gene sequence: CDR1 SQVTM, CDR2 ANQGSEA. Trimming at V came to 4 bases and at J to 3 bases, leaving 6 bases not matched to a gene. This CDR3 spans 14 amino acids. This clone appeared once. The target antigen is unknown. The receptor comes from a human donor in good health. Input material: CD8+ T cells sorted from blood. V and J are TRBV29-1 and TRBJ2-3; 8 bases are shared with TRBD1. CDR3 nucleotides: TGCAGCGTTGCCCCCCAGGGGGCGACAGATACGCAGTATTTT. This encodes CSVAPQGATDTQYF.